This T cell receptor (beta chain) was sequenced during a study of cytomegalovirus exposure and HLA in healthy donors. Broader study findings: Reportedly, diagnosis of cytomegalovirus status by the classifier showed high specificity and sensitivity. Rarity characterized most TCR sequences, yet some public TCRs appeared in many donors. Overall, approximately 150 TCR beta chains were annotated as cytomegalovirus-associated.

The table came from immunoSEQ multiplex PCR; TCRdb's copy has only in-frame clones and leaves some out. The sample includes about 190,000 clones, more than 80% of them seen just once. V lost 4 bases and J lost 4, with 17 bases in between. This CDR3 has 15 amino acids. Germline V gene lookup returns CDR1 SGHNT and CDR2 YYREEE (reference sequence). This clone has just a few counts. The antigen is unknown. This clonotype was sampled from a young man in good health and CMV-seropositive. The chain carries TRBV5-4 and TRBJ1-2; tentatively, D is TRBD1 (6 bases). The sequencing sample was made of PBMCs. CDR3 amino acids: CASSLKGEGPYGYTF. CDR3 DNA: TGTGCCAGCAGCCTGAAGGGGGAGGGCCCCTATGGCTACACCTTC.